Included here is one T cell receptor beta chain sequence, with context. The antigen remains undetermined. The table came from immunoSEQ multiplex PCR; TCRdb's copy has only in-frame clones and leaves some out. The table includes roughly 30,000 clones, roughly 85% detected once. This entry belongs to a study of T cell clonotyping in hematopoietic cell transplantation. Study information: Pretransplant recipient samples were taken after cytoreduction.

The study, taken as a whole, reports: After transplant, recipient diversity fell while pathologically expanded clonotypes grew through day 180.

This CDR3 is 15 amino acids long. V trimming: 3 bases; J trimming: 4 bases; junction bases outside the gene matches: 8. CDR1 and CDR2 (germline): MNHNS, SASEGT. Specified time point: recipient sample about 28 days before transplant, after cytoreduction. The clonotype was recovered from a man aged 40-49 years with acute myeloid leukemia. Some clones in this sample may be carry-over from other donors' samples. The source material was peripheral blood mononuclear cells, sampled before stem cell transplant. This rearrangement joins TRBV6-1 to TRBJ1-1, with 7 bases lining up with TRBD1. The CDR3 DNA is TGTGCCAGCAGTGATGAAGGGGGCGCGGCCACTGAAGCTTTCTTT. It specifies CASSDEGGAATEAFF.